The 27 T cell receptor beta chains presented below share a single source sample, sequenced in a study of blood T cells in healthy people across ages. A second PCR of 7 to 11 cycles used a sample-barcoded 5' primer and a J-beta primer mix. TCRdb analysed the 5' RACE reads with MiXCR anew, one entry per CDR3 protein. The sample holds around 2 million distinct CDR3 sequences, about two fifths seen once. The specimen sequenced was blood. The receptors here all came from a human donor in good health.

The chain couples TRBV19 to TRBJ2-7; D is possibly TRBD1 (6 bases). Germline values: CDR1 LNHDA, CDR2 SQIVND (reference sequence). CDR3 size: 14 residues. Trimming left V 4 bases short and J 0 bases short, with 10 bases between. CDR3 amino acids: CASSRGGYSYEQYF. CDR3 bases: TGTGCCAGTAGTAGAGGGGGTTACTCCTACGAGCAGTACTTC.

The chain employs TRBV12-3 or TRBV12-4 and TRBJ1-5; no clear D. CDR3 length: 17 residues. V was cut by 4 bases and J by 1 base, with 17 bases left in between. This CDR3 is CASSSTIAEHSNQPQHF. The CDR3 coding sequence is TGTGCCAGCAGTTCAACCATTGCTGAGCACAGCAATCAGCCCCAGCATTTT.

On this clonotype: One junction end disagrees with the germline gene, perhaps due to a read error. The gene calls are TRBV29-1 and TRBJ2-1, with no clear D. The CDR3 is 12 amino acids. The germline V gene has CDR1 SQVTM and CDR2 ANQGSEA. The CDR3 loop reads CSGEAGYNEQFF. The CDR3 coding sequence is TGCAGCGGTGAAGCAGGCTACAATGAGCAGTTCTTC.

This clonotype was observed a handful of times. The rearrangement uses TRBV6-6 and TRBJ2-1; perhaps TRBD2 as D (5 bases). In germline, CDR1 is MNHNY, CDR2 SVGAGI (reference sequence). Trimming stripped 3 bases from V and 8 bases from J, with 20 bases between. There are 16 residues in the CDR3. CDR3 in amino acids: CASSYLPGRSWDEQFF. The CDR3 DNA sequence: TGTGCCAGCAGTTATCTTCCGGGGAGATCGTGGGATGAGCAGTTCTTC.

This clonotype was seen a handful of times. The chain couples TRBV7-2 to TRBJ2-1, with 10 positions matching TRBD1. This CDR3 has 17 residues. J gave up 4 bases and V 0 bases, and 6 bases lay outside the gene matches. The germline V gene encodes CDR1 SGHTA and CDR2 FQGNSA. The CDR3 DNA reads as TGTGCCAGCAGCTTAGCGCCCGGGACAGGGGAATACAATGAGCAGTTCTTC. Its protein is CASSLAPGTGEYNEQFF.

This clonotype was counted a few times. The V gene is TRBV29-1, the J gene TRBJ2-4; 9 bases are shared with TRBD2. The CDR3 covers 15 residues. Trimming removed 7 bases from V and 1 base from J; junction bases left unmatched: 8. Per germline, CDR1 SQVTM and CDR2 ANQGSEA. The chain's CDR3 is CSAWGGGAAKNIQYF. CDR3 nucleotide sequence: TGCAGCGCGTGGGGCGGGGGGGCGGCCAAAAACATTCAGTACTTC.

A few counts support this clonotype. The J gene is TRBJ2-7, the V gene TRBV5-5, with D uncertain. Germline values: CDR1 SGHKS, CDR2 YYEKEE (reference sequence). The CDR3 has 12 amino acids. Trimming shortened V by 1 base and J by 6 bases, and 8 bases separated the two germline ends. The CDR3, as DNA: TGTGCCAGCAGCTTGAGGCTGACCGAGCAGTACTTC. This encodes CASSLRLTEQYF. Full variable domain (remainder filled in from reference TRBV5-5 and TRBJ2-7): DAGVTQSPTHLIKTRGQQVTLRCSPISGHKSVSWYQQVLGQGPQFIFQYYEKEERGRGNFPDRFSARQFPNYSSELNVNALLLGDSALYLCASSLRLTEQYFGPGTRLTVT.

The V call is TRBV6-5, the J call TRBJ1-1; 7 nucleotides agree with TRBD1. This CDR3 region has 14 residues. The J segment lost 4 bases and the V segment lost 7 bases, leaving 9 bases of the junction unmatched. Germline V gene sequence: CDR1 MNHEY, CDR2 SVGAGI. The CDR3 loop is CASNLDRAGTEAFF. The DNA for the CDR3 is TGTGCCAGCAACTTAGACAGGGCTGGCACTGAAGCTTTCTTT.

The rearrangement joins TRBV3-1 to TRBJ1-6; TRBD1 is a possible D gene (5 bases). V gave up 0 bases and J gave up 12 bases, with 15 bases separating them. This CDR3 has 15 residues. Germline V lookup: CDR1 LGHDT, CDR2 YNNKEL (reference sequence). DNA for the CDR3: TGTGCCAGCAGCCAAGACTACGGGGGAGGTAGACCCCTCCACTTT. As protein: CASSQDYGGGRPLHF.

The chain has TRBV20-1 and TRBJ2-2; the D gene is possibly TRBD2 (5 bases). Germline CDR1 DFQATT, CDR2 SNEGSKA (reference sequence). Deletions cut 6 bases from V and 4 bases from J, with 18 bases between. The CDR3 has 15 residues. For the CDR3, the DNA is TGCAGTGCCCTGGAATCTAGCTTGGGCACCGGGGAGCTGTTTTTT. Residues: CSALESSLGTGELFF.

Notes on this clonotype: Relative to the germline gene, one junction end is altered; a read error may explain this. This rearrangement joins TRBV20-1 to TRBJ2-2; a possible D gene is TRBD1 (6 bases). The V gene's germline CDR1 is DFQATT and CDR2 SNEGSKA (reference sequence). The CDR3 covers 15 residues. Here the CDR3 reads CSARTTGYGTGELVF. CDR3 DNA sequence: TGCAGTGCTAGAACCACAGGGTATGGCACCGGGGAGCTGGTTTTT.

In DNA, the CDR3 is TGTGCCACCAGTGGACCCACAGGGGACACTGAAGCTTTCTTT. Translation: CATSGPTGDTEAFF. This chain connects TRBV24-1 to TRBJ1-1, with TRBD1 matching over 7 bases. The length of the CDR3 is 14 residues. The trim removed 5 bases at V and 3 bases at J, leaving 5 bases unmatched. CDR1 is KGHDR, CDR2 SFDVKD, per germline.

The chain carries TRBV4-2 and TRBJ1-1; D unresolved. Germline V gene lookup returns CDR1 LGHNA and CDR2 YNFKEQ. CDR3 length equals 16 residues. V was pared by 1 base and J by 2 bases, with 14 bases between. The CDR3 region has the DNA TGTGCCAGCAGCCAAGTAACTCTTAGTTCAAACACTGAAGCTTTCTTT. Its translation: CASSQVTLSSNTEAFF.

The chain couples TRBV7-6 to TRBJ2-7; D not certain. This CDR3 is built from 13 residues. The V end was cut by 5 bases, the J end by 6 bases, with 14 bases between. CDR1 is SGHVS and CDR2 is FNYEAQ in the germline V gene. CDR3 in amino acids: CASSLQSLAEQYF. CDR3 in DNA: TGTGCCAGCAGCCTACAATCCCTGGCCGAGCAGTACTTC.

This clonotype has just a few counts. The V gene is TRBV9, the J gene TRBJ1-2; D unclear. CDR3 length: 13 residues. V lost 4 bases and J lost 3, with 10 bases in between. Germline CDR1 and CDR2: SGDLS and YYNGEE. In DNA form, the CDR3 reads TGTGCCAGCAGCCCCTTGGAGTACTATGGCTACACCTTC. It specifies CASSPLEYYGYTF.

This clonotype was counted a single time. The rearrangement joins TRBV5-1 to TRBJ2-5, with a tentative D call TRBD1 (6 bases). The J call is doubtful: the DNA matches TRBJ2-7 better. The CDR3 is 15 residues long. Germline V gene data show CDR1 as SGHRS and CDR2 as YFSETQ. The CDR3 coding sequence is TGCGCCAGCAGCCTAACATTCCCTGGGGGCGACGAGCAGTACTTC. This encodes CASSLTFPGGDEQYF.

The V gene is TRBV7-6, the J gene TRBJ2-7; TRBD2 agrees at 8 bases. The CDR3 has 16 amino acids. The ends lost 3 bases at V and 1 base at J; junction bases unmatched: 8. Germline V gene lookup returns CDR1 SGHVS and CDR2 FNYEAQ. The CDR3, as DNA: TGTGCCAGCAGCTTCCTGGCCGGGAGGGAATCCTACGAGCAGTACTTC. It specifies CASSFLAGRESYEQYF.

V gene TRBV7-2 combines with J gene TRBJ1-2; the D is unclear. There are 14 residues in the CDR3. The germline V gene has CDR1 SGHTA and CDR2 FQGNSA. V lost 0 bases to trimming and J lost 1 base, with 6 bases between them. CDR3 sequence (DNA): TGTGCCAGCAGCTTAGCGCTGGATAACTATGGCTACACCTTC. Protein product: CASSLALDNYGYTF.

This clonotype was seen only a few times. The gene calls are TRBV4-3 and TRBJ2-5; 9 bases agree with TRBD1. There are 15 residues in the CDR3. With V trimmed by 3 bases and J by 3 bases, 5 bases remained unmatched. CDR1 LGHNA and CDR2 YSLEER come from the germline V gene. The CDR3 nucleotides are TGCGCCAGCAGCCAGGGACAGGGAATTAAAGAGACCCAGTACTTC. Translating it yields CASSQGQGIKETQYF.

This clonotype was observed a few times. The chain couples TRBV28 to TRBJ1-2; 8 nucleotides line up with TRBD1. The CDR3 contains 14 residues. CDR1 and CDR2 from the germline V gene are MDHEN and SYDVKM. V was pared by 10 bases and J by 8 bases, with 15 bases of the junction left unmatched. The CDR3 coding sequence is TGTGCCATCCCAGCCGGGACAGGAAGGGGGGGCTACACCTTC. Its protein is CAIPAGTGRGGYTF.

This chain uses TRBV29-1 with TRBJ1-2; no reliable D call. The V gene lost 6 bases and the J gene lost 4 bases, with 24 bases spanning the gap. The germline V gene has CDR1 SQVTM and CDR2 ANQGSEA. The CDR3 runs to 16 residues. CDR3 protein: CSVAGQIPNSIYGYTF. The DNA for the CDR3 is TGCAGCGTGGCCGGGCAGATCCCCAACAGCATCTATGGCTACACCTTC.

The sample holds a few counts of this clonotype. The V gene is TRBV9, the J gene TRBJ2-4; D is ambiguous. CDR1 SGDLS and CDR2 YYNGEE come from the germline V gene. This CDR3 spans 13 amino acids. Trimming removed 0 bases from V and 13 bases from J, with 14 bases in between. CDR3 in DNA: TGTGCCAGCAGCGTAGGTACCCACGGAGAGCAGTACTTC. Encoded protein: CASSVGTHGEQYF.

Notes on this clonotype: One end of the junction fails to match germline, which may point to a read error. This sequence joins TRBV10-3 and TRBJ2-7; TRBD2 agrees at 10 bases. Per the germline V gene, CDR1 is ENHRY and CDR2 is SYGVKD. The CDR3 has 17 amino acids. The CDR3 bases are TGTGCCGTCAGTGAGATTAGCGGGGGGACGAACACCTACGAGCAGTACTTC. This codes for CAVSEISGGTNTYEQYF.

J is TRBJ2-7 and V is TRBV15; D not certain. V shed 4 bases and J shed 0 bases, with 10 bases lying between them. Germline lookup yields CDR1 LNHNV and CDR2 YYDKDF (reference sequence). The CDR3 is 14 residues long. This CDR3 is CATSIGLSSYEQYF. CDR3 nucleotides: TGTGCCACCAGCATCGGCCTAAGCTCCTACGAGCAGTACTTC.

The CDR3 is CASSFGNDWAYEQYF. The CDR3 nucleotides are TGTGCCAGCAGTTTTGGGAACGACTGGGCCTACGAGCAGTACTTC. V gene TRBV12-3 or TRBV12-4 combines with J gene TRBJ2-7, with D hard to call. The CDR3 is 15 amino acids. V was pared by 3 bases and J by 2 bases, with 14 bases between.

A few counts support this clonotype. The J gene is TRBJ1-1, the V gene TRBV12-3 or TRBV12-4; the D gene is possibly TRBD1 (6 bases). The CDR3 contains 12 residues. The V and J ends lost 2 bases and 10 bases respectively, with 11 bases between them. CDR3 region: CASSLLVGGAFF. For the CDR3, the DNA is TGTGCCAGCAGTTTATTAGTAGGGGGAGCTTTCTTT.

The chain links TRBV12-3 or TRBV12-4 to TRBJ2-7; D not resolved. The CDR3 has 17 amino acids. Trimming left V 5 bases short and J 1 base short, with 21 bases between. The chain's CDR3 is CASSNIKGRPWSYEQYF. In DNA, the CDR3 is TGTGCCAGCAGTAACATAAAAGGCCGTCCCTGGTCCTACGAGCAGTACTTC.